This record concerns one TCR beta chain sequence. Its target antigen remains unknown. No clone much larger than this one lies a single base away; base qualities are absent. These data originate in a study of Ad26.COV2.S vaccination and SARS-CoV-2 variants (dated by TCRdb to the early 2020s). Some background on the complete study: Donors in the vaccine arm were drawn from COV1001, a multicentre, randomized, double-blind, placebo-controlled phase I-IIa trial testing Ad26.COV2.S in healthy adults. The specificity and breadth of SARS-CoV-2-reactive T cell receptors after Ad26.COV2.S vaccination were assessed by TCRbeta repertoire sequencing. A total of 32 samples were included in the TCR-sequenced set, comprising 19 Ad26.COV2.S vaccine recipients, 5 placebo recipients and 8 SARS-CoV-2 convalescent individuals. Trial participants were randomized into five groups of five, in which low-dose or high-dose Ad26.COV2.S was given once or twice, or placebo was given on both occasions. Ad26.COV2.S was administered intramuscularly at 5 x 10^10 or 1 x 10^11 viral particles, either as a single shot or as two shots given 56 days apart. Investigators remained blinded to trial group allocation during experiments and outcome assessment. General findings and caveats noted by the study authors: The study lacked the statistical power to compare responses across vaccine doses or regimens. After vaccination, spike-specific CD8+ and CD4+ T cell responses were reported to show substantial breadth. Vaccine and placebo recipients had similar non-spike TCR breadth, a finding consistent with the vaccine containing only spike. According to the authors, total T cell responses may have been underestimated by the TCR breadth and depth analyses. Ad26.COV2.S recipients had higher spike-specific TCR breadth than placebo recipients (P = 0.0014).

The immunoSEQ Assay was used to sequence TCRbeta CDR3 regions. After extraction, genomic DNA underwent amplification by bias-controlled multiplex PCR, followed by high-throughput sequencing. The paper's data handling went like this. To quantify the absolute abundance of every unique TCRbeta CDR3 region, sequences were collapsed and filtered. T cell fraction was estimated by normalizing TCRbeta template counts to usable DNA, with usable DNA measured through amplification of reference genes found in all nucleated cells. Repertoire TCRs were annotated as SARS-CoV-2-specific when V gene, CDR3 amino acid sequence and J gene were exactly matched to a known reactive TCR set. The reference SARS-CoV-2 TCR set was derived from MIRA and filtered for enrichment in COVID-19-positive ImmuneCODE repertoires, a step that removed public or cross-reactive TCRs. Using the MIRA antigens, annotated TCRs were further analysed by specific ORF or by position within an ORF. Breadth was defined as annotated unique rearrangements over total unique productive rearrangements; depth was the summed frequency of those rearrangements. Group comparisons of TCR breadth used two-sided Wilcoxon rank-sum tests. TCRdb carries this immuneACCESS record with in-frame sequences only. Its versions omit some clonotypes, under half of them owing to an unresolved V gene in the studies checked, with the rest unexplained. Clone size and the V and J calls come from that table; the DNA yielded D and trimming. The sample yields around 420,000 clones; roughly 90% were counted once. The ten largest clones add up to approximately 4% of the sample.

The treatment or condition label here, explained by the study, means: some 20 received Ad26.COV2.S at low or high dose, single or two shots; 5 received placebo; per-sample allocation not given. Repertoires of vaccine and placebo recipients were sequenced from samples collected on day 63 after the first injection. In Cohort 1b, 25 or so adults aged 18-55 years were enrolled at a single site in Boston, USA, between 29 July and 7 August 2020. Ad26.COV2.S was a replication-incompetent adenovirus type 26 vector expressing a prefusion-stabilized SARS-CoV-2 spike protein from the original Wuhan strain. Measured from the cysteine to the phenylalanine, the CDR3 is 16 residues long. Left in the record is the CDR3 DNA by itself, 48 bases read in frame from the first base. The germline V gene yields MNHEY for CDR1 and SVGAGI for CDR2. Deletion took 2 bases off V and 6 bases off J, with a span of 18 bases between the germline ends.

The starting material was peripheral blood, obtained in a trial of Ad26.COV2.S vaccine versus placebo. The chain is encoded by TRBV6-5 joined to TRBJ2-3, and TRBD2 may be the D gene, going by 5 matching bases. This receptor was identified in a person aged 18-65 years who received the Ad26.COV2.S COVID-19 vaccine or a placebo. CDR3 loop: CASSYPPGVRGDTQYF. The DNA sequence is TGTGCCAGCAGTTACCCCCCCGGAGTTCGAGGGGATACGCAGTATTTT.